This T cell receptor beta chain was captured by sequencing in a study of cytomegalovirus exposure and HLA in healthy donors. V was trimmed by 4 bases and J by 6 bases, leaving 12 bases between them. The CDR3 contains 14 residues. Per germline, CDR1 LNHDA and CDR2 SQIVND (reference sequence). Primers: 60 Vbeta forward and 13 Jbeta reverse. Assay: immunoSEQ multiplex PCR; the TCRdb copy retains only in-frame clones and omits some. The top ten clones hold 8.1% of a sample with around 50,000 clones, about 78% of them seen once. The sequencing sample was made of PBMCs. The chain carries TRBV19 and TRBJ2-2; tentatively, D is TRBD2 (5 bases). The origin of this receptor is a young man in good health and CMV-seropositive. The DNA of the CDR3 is TGTGCCAGTAGTACTGAGCCGGAGGCCGGGGAGCTGTTTTTT. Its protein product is CASSTEPEAGELFF.